The entry below describes one T cell receptor beta chain. Its antigen is unknown. Measured with immunoSEQ multiplex PCR; TCRdb has only the in-frame clones, and not every one. The sample comprises 150,000 or so clones, around 90% of which are singletons, and 1.4% to 1.5% rests with the top ten. This specimen comes from a study of T cell responses to AZD1222 COVID-19 vaccine. Findings and limits, study-wide: Unmutated variant regions are reportedly targeted by nearly half of spike-specific TCRs. Donors, mostly white British, included more females; clonal diversity was possibly underestimated. With two AZD1222 doses given, Spike-specific TCR breadth and depth both rose.

This CDR3 has 16 residues. V lost 3 bases and J lost 7, with 16 bases in between. Looked up from germline, CDR1 is LGHNA and CDR2 is YSLEER. The clonotype originates from an adult in good health. The rearrangement links TRBV4-3 to TRBJ1-6; D might be TRBD1 (6 bases). The material was peripheral blood, obtained on day 0 of AZD1222 vaccination. CDR3 residues: CASSQGARSTNSPLHF. The CDR3 region has the DNA TGCGCCAGCAGCCAGGGGGCCCGGTCAACAAATTCACCCCTCCACTTT.